The next 3 T cell receptor beta chains were all read from a single sample in a study of blood T cell repertoires in COVID-19. Repertoires were generated with immunoSEQ multiplex PCR, while TCRdb's copy carries only in-frame clones and drops some. The sample holds 160,000 or so clones, about four fifths seen once. The source material was peripheral blood. These receptors were collected from a man between 60 and 75 years old with active or convalescent COVID-19.

The CDR3 reads CASSSRVATGELFF. In nucleotides, the CDR3 is TGTGCCAGCAGCAGCCGGGTCGCCACCGGGGAGCTGTTTTTT. J is TRBJ2-2 and V is TRBV7-2, with D hard to call. V lost 5 bases to trimming and J lost 4 bases, with 11 bases between them. The germline V gene encodes CDR1 SGHTA and CDR2 FQGNSA. The CDR3 is 14 residues long.

The rearrangement uses TRBV5-1 and TRBJ2-5, with no clear D. The CDR3 has 11 residues. In germline, CDR1 is SGHRS, CDR2 YFSETQ. V lost 2 bases, J lost 5 bases, and 4 bases lay in between. CDR3 amino acids: CASSFGETQYF. The DNA of the CDR3 is TGCGCCAGCAGCTTCGGGGAGACCCAGTACTTC.

The rearrangement joins TRBV7-2 to TRBJ2-7, with 13 nucleotides matching TRBD2. CDR1 is SGHTA, CDR2 FQGNSA, per germline. The CDR3 consists of 18 residues. Germline trimming cut 3 bases from V and 5 bases from J; bases unmatched to any gene: 13. Written as DNA, the CDR3 is TGTGCCAGCAGCTTGTTTAGGACTAGCGGGAGAGTTCGCGACGAGCAGTACTTC. It codes for CASSLFRTSGRVRDEQYF.